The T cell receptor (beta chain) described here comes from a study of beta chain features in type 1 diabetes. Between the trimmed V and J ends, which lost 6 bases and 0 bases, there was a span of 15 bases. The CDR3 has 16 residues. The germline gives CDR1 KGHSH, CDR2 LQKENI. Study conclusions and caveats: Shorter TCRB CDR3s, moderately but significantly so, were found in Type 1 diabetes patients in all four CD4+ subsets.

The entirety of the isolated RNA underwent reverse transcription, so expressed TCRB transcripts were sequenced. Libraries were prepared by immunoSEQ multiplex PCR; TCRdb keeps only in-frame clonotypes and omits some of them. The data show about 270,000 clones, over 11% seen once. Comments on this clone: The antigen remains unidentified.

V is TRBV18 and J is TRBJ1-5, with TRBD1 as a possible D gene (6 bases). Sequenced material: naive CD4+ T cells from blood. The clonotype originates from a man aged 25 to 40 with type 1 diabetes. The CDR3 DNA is TGTGCCAGCTCTCCCAGGACAGTTAATAGCAATCAGCCCCAGCATTTT. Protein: CASSPRTVNSNQPQHF.